The 31 T cell receptor beta chains reported below all come from one sample, sequenced in a study of T cell therapy after organ transplantation. Sample time point: 20-29 weeks after completion of therapy. Which antigens these TCRs recognize remains unknown. Sequencing used immunoSEQ multiplex PCR; TCRdb keeps in-frame clones, though not all of them. The repertoire holds about 3,600 clones, with about 69% as singletons. This specimen was CD8+ T cells from blood, taken after autologous CMV-specific T cell therapy. The receptors stem from a human patient who had received a solid organ transplant and had CMV disease. Some T cells may trace back to the graft donor.

V usage is TRBV4-1 and J usage is TRBJ1-2, with 11 nucleotides matching TRBD1. Germline V CDR1 and CDR2: MGHRA, YSYEKL. The CDR3 has 15 amino acids. V trimming: 4 bases; J trimming: 4 bases; junction bases outside the gene matches: 5. CDR3 sequence (DNA): TGCGCCAGCAGCCTCCGGGACAGGGGGGCCTATGGCTACACCTTC. It encodes CASSLRDRGAYGYTF.

CDR3 residues: CASSQGLYEQYF. CDR3 nucleotides: TGTGCCAGCAGCCAAGGACTCTACGAGCAGTACTTC. The chain recombines TRBV13 with TRBJ2-7, with D perhaps TRBD2 (5 bases). Trimming shortened V by 5 bases and J by 3 bases, and 8 bases separated the two germline ends. The CDR3 extends over 12 amino acids. Germline values: CDR1 PRHDT, CDR2 FYEKMQ (reference sequence).

V and J are TRBV27 and TRBJ1-2; no clear D. The length of the CDR3 is 13 residues. Trimming stripped 5 bases from V and 1 base from J, with 8 bases between. Germline CDR1 and CDR2: MNHEY and SMNVEV (reference sequence). CDR3 nucleotides: TGTGCCAGCAGTGCCGGATTTAACTATGGCTACACCTTC. Its translation: CASSAGFNYGYTF.

J is TRBJ2-2 and V is TRBV7-3; 10 bases map to TRBD2. J was trimmed by 2 bases and V by 5 bases; bases with no gene match: 5. The germline gives CDR1 SGHTA, CDR2 FQGTGA. The CDR3 loop spans 16 amino acids. CDR3 sequence: CASSALAGVNTGELFF. CDR3 DNA: TGTGCCAGCAGCGCGCTAGCGGGAGTAAACACCGGGGAGCTGTTTTTT.

The chain recombines TRBV6-1 with TRBJ2-7; D gene uncertain. The CDR3 is 13 amino acids. The V end lost 1 base, the J end lost 3 bases, and 7 bases lay between the germline ends. The V gene's germline CDR1 is MNHNS and CDR2 SASEGT. CDR3: CASSEGQLYEQYV. CDR3 nucleotides: TGTGCCAGCAGTGAAGGTCAGCTCTACGAGCAGTACGTC.

The V and J genes are TRBV6-5 and TRBJ1-2; 9 bases are a match to TRBD1. In germline, CDR1 is MNHEY, CDR2 SVGAGI. Germline trimming cut 7 bases from V and 6 bases from J; bases unmatched to any gene: 12. This CDR3 has 15 amino acids. CDR3 bases: TGTGCCAGCACCTACGAGGGACAGGGCGTTGATGGCTACACCTTC. Translating gives CASTYEGQGVDGYTF.

This clone was recorded only once. V is TRBV7-8 and J is TRBJ2-5, with 10 positions matching TRBD2. V dropped 1 base and J dropped 4; count of bases not matched to a gene: 3. This CDR3 has 15 amino acids. The V gene's germline CDR1 is SGHVS and CDR2 FQNEAQ. CDR3 residues: CASSLEIAGGETQYF. The CDR3 DNA is TGTGCCAGCAGCTTAGAAATAGCGGGAGGAGAGACCCAGTACTTC.

The chain has TRBV4-1 and TRBJ1-1; no definite D call. Germline-derived CDR1 and CDR2 are MGHRA and YSYEKL. CDR3 length equals 14 residues. V lost 0 bases and J 5 bases, leaving 10 bases between the germline ends. In DNA form, the CDR3 reads TGCGCCAGCAGCCAAGATCTAGGAGAGACTGAAGCTTTCTTT. It is translated as CASSQDLGETEAFF.

With regard to this clone: A junction boundary mismatches the germline segment, possibly from a read error. Additional DNA sequences in this sample encode the identical CDR3. V and J are TRBV9 and TRBJ2-2; 7 bases line up with TRBD2. This CDR3 contains 19 residues. Germline-derived CDR1 and CDR2 are SGDLS and YYNGEE. CDR3 residues: CASRVVPAGDGGGTGELFF. CDR3 in DNA: TGTGCCAGCCGCGTAGTTCCAGCGGGCGATGGGGGGGGCACCGGGGAGCTGTTTTTT.

The genes are TRBV4-1 and TRBJ2-4, with 7 bases aligning to TRBD2. With V trimmed by 1 base and J by 7 bases, 10 bases remained unmatched. Germline V CDR1 and CDR2: MGHRA, YSYEKL. This CDR3 has 16 residues. The CDR3 DNA reads as TGCGCCAGCAGCCAAGTGGGGGAGGGGATTGGGAACATTCAGTACTTC. Its translation is CASSQVGEGIGNIQYF.

V and J are TRBV2 and TRBJ2-7, with unresolved D. The CDR3 length is 14 residues. V lost 0 bases and J lost 9, with 15 bases in between. Germline V gene lookup returns CDR1 SNHLY and CDR2 FYNNEI. This CDR3 reads CASSEALRAPAQYF. The DNA for the CDR3 is TGTGCCAGCAGTGAAGCACTTCGGGCACCTGCGCAGTACTTC. The full variable domain, rest sourced from reference TRBV2 and TRBJ2-7, is EPEVTQTPSHQVTQMGQEVILRCVPISNHLYFYWYRQILGQKVEFLVSFYNNEISEKSEIFDDQFSVERPDGSNFTLKIRSTKLEDSAMYFCASSEALRAPAQYFGPGTRLTVT.

This sequence joins TRBV7-3 and TRBJ2-2; TRBD2 is a possible D gene (6 bases). Germline V gives CDR1 SGHTA, CDR2 FQGTGA. This CDR3 is 13 amino acids long. The ends were cut back, 4 bases at V and 7 bases at J, with 10 bases in the middle. For the CDR3, the DNA is TGTGCCAGCAGCTCGGACGGGAGCGGGGAGCTGTTTTTT. Translating gives CASSSDGSGELFF.

This sequence joins TRBV27 and TRBJ2-1, with D perhaps TRBD1 or TRBD2 (6 bases each). The germline V gene encodes CDR1 MNHEY and CDR2 SMNVEV (reference sequence). This CDR3 is built from 12 residues. The ends were cut back, 3 bases at V and 10 bases at J, with 10 bases in the middle. The chain's CDR3 is CASSFLGGEQFF. As DNA, the CDR3 is TGTGCCAGCAGTTTTCTAGGGGGGGAGCAGTTCTTC.

The genes are TRBV19 and TRBJ1-1; D gene uncertain. This CDR3 is built from 12 residues. Germline loops: CDR1 LNHDA, CDR2 SQIVND (reference sequence). V dropped 6 bases and J dropped 1 base, with 6 bases sitting between them. CDR3 sequence reads: CASRGGNTEAFF. The DNA for the CDR3 is TGTGCCAGTAGGGGAGGGAACACTGAAGCTTTCTTT.

The J gene is TRBJ1-2, the V gene TRBV2; D perhaps matches TRBD1 (5 bases). This CDR3 is built from 15 residues. CDR1 SNHLY and CDR2 FYNNEI come from the germline V gene. The germline V and J ends were trimmed by 5 bases and 4 bases, with 17 bases remaining between them. The CDR3: CASSYATGTAYGYTF. DNA of the CDR3: TGTGCCAGCAGTTACGCGACCGGGACGGCCTATGGCTACACCTTC.

This chain uses TRBV6-4 with TRBJ2-6, with a possible D match to TRBD1 (6 bases). The CDR3 loop spans 15 amino acids. The V end lost 5 bases, the J end lost 0 bases, and 8 bases lay between the germline ends. Germline assignment: CDR1 MRHNA and CDR2 SNTAGT. CDR3 residues: CASSRDTSGANVLTF. CDR3 nucleotides: TGTGCCAGCAGTCGGGACACCTCTGGGGCCAACGTCCTGACTTTC.

A note on this clone: A read error is the likely source, as a far larger clone sits one nucleotide away. The chain carries TRBV7-1 and TRBJ2-7; D possibly uses TRBD1 or TRBD2 (5 bases each). TRBV7-1 is identified as an open reading frame with a role that is uncertain. This CDR3 region has 14 residues. V lost 4 bases to trimming and J lost 7 bases, with 17 bases between them. CDR3 loop: CASSLANEGWEQYV. The CDR3 region has the DNA TGTGCCAGCAGCTTAGCGAATGAGGGGTGGGAGCAGTACGTC.

V is TRBV30 and J is TRBJ2-2; 8 bases align to TRBD1. The J segment lost 4 bases and the V segment lost 0 bases, leaving 4 bases of the junction unmatched. Germline V gene sequence: CDR1 GTSNPN, CDR2 SVGIG (reference sequence). The CDR3 runs 15 residues. This CDR3 reads CAWSVPGGPTGELFF. The CDR3 DNA is TGTGCCTGGAGTGTACCAGGGGGCCCCACCGGGGAGCTGTTTTTT.

This rearrangement joins TRBV7-8 to TRBJ2-7; D gene uncertain. Germline V gene lookup returns CDR1 SGHVS and CDR2 FQNEAQ. The CDR3 has 13 residues. Trimming shortened V by 5 bases and J by 3 bases, and 11 bases separated the two germline ends. DNA of the CDR3: TGTGCCAGCAGCGGTCCAGCGTACTACGAGCAGTACTTC. Protein sequence: CASSGPAYYEQYF.

This clone came up a few times. This chain connects TRBV21-1 to TRBJ1-5; TRBD1, as called in the table, went unchecked against the DNA. TRBV21-1 is an annotated pseudogene. The CDR3 sequence is 19 residues long. The CDR3 nucleotides are TGTGCCAGCAACACAACCGGGACAGGGAGGGCATATAGCAATCAGCCCCAGCATTTT. Protein product: CASNTTGTGRAYSNQPQHF.

The chain uses TRBV5-5 and TRBJ1-1, with 7 bases fitting TRBD1. Germline-derived CDR1 and CDR2 are SGHKS and YYEKEE (reference sequence). V shed 0 bases, J shed 3 bases, and the junction held 2 bases outside the gene matches. This CDR3 contains 14 residues. CDR3 in amino acids: CASSLGTGYTEAFF. The CDR3, as DNA: TGTGCCAGCAGCTTGGGGACAGGATACACTGAAGCTTTCTTT.

The genes are TRBV19 and TRBJ2-5, with 7 bases fitting TRBD1. Germline V CDR1 and CDR2: LNHDA, SQIVND (reference sequence). The CDR3 totals 13 residues. J was trimmed by 5 bases and V by 5 bases; bases with no gene match: 5. CDR3 sequence reads: CASSSQGVETQYF. The CDR3 DNA is TGTGCCAGTAGTTCCCAGGGGGTGGAGACCCAGTACTTC.

The chain employs TRBV13 and TRBJ2-5; the D gene could be TRBD1 or TRBD2 (6 bases each). CDR1 and CDR2 from the germline V gene are PRHDT and FYEKMQ (reference sequence). V was pared by 2 bases and J by 2 bases, with 9 bases between. CDR3 length: 14 amino acids. CDR3 bases: TGTGCCAGCAGCTTACGAGGGGGGCAAGAGACCCAGTACTTC. Translating it yields CASSLRGGQETQYF.

This rearrangement joins TRBV14 to TRBJ2-1; 10 bases agree with TRBD2. The V gene end was trimmed by 1 base and the J gene end by 4 bases; junction bases not matched to a gene: 7. Germline lookup yields CDR1 SGHDN and CDR2 FVKESK. This CDR3 is 17 amino acids long. CDR3 in amino acids: CASSQVLAGVGYNEQFF. The CDR3 bases are TGTGCCAGCAGCCAAGTGCTAGCGGGAGTCGGGTACAATGAGCAGTTCTTC.

The genes are TRBV7-9 and TRBJ1-4; TRBD1 aligns across 12 bases. The CDR3 is 17 residues long. Germline CDR1 and CDR2: SEHNR and FQNEAQ (reference sequence). Trimming removed 4 bases from V and 8 bases from J; junction bases left unmatched: 11. CDR3 loop: CASSSRDRGPYEEKLFF. In DNA form, the CDR3 reads TGTGCCAGCAGCTCTCGGGACAGGGGGCCGTACGAAGAAAAACTGTTTTTT. The full variable domain, its missing parts supplied by reference TRBV7-9 and TRBJ1-4, is DTGVSQNPRHKITKRGQNVTFRCDPISEHNRLYWYRQTLGQGPEFLTYFQNEAQLEKSRLLSDRFSAERPKGSFSTLEIQRTEQGDSAMYLCASSSRDRGPYEEKLFFGSGTQLSVL.

This clone was picked up a small number of times. The chain's CDR3 is CASSVDGSYTF. Here the CDR3 DNA reads TGTGCCAGCAGCGTCGACGGCAGCTACACCTTC. The chain recombines TRBV9 with TRBJ1-2; D ambiguous. Germline-derived CDR1 and CDR2 are SGDLS and YYNGEE. V was trimmed by 2 bases and J by 9 bases, leaving 8 bases between them. The CDR3 length is 11 residues.

The chain uses TRBV13 and TRBJ2-1; TRBD2 agrees at 8 bases. Germline V gene sequence: CDR1 PRHDT, CDR2 FYEKMQ (reference sequence). This CDR3 is built from 15 residues. V shed 5 bases and J 0 bases; nucleotides not matched to a gene: 3. CDR3 sequence reads: CASSPSGSSYNEQFF. The CDR3 nucleotides read TGTGCCAGCAGCCCGAGCGGGAGCTCCTACAATGAGCAGTTCTTC.

This clone was seen a few times. This chain links TRBV2 with TRBJ2-7; possibly TRBD1 for D (6 bases). Germline CDR1 reads SNHLY; CDR2 reads FYNNEI. V lost 8 bases to trimming and J lost 4 bases, with 18 bases between them. The CDR3 consists of 14 residues. This CDR3 is CASGLTGNFYEQYF. The CDR3 nucleotides are TGTGCCAGCGGGCTGACAGGAAACTTTTACGAGCAGTACTTC. Complete variable domain (other parts from reference TRBV2 and TRBJ2-7): EPEVTQTPSHQVTQMGQEVILRCVPISNHLYFYWYRQILGQKVEFLVSFYNNEISEKSEIFDDQFSVERPDGSNFTLKIRSTKLEDSAMYFCASGLTGNFYEQYFGPGTRLTVT.

As DNA, the CDR3 is TGTGCCAGCAGCCCCGCGGGACGGGGAACCTACTTTTACAATGAGCAGTTCTTC. Its translation is CASSPAGRGTYFYNEQFF. This sequence joins TRBV9 and TRBJ2-1, with TRBD2 as a possible D gene (6 bases). CDR1 and CDR2 (germline): SGDLS, YYNGEE. The CDR3 length is 18 residues. V was clipped by 4 bases and J by 4 bases, with 24 bases between them.

The chain employs TRBV4-1 and TRBJ2-5; 8 nucleotides line up with TRBD2. CDR1 MGHRA and CDR2 YSYEKL come from the germline V gene. Trimming removed 1 base from V and 3 bases from J; junction bases left unmatched: 10. The CDR3 consists of 17 residues. The CDR3 region is CASSQGGGRVAKETQYF. The CDR3 bases are TGCGCCAGCAGCCAAGGCGGGGGGCGCGTAGCGAAAGAGACCCAGTACTTC.

Judged by abundance, this clone is large (0.1 to 1%). The chain employs TRBV27 and TRBJ2-7, with D possibly matching TRBD2 (5 bases). V gave up 2 bases and J gave up 5 bases, with 19 bases separating them. The CDR3 runs 16 residues. Germline loops: CDR1 MNHEY, CDR2 SMNVEV (reference sequence). In DNA form, the CDR3 reads TGTGCCAGCAGTTTAAGTGCGAGTCCGGAGAGGGACGAGCAGTACTTC. It encodes CASSLSASPERDEQYF.